A single sample gave rise to the 30 T cell receptor beta chains below, sequenced in a study of CD8+ T cells in alopecia areata. Treatment specified: oral pan-JAK inhibitor, 5-10 mg twice daily. TCR sequencing used cDNA made by reverse transcription of extracted RNA. Method: immunoSEQ multiplex PCR; TCRdb's copy keeps in-frame clones and lacks some. Counted here are under 150,000 clones, 53% occurring once; the ten biggest clones make up about 0.5%. The source was CD4+ T cells sorted from blood, collected at week 4, from a patient treated with tofacitinib. The receptors shown here come from a human donor with alopecia areata.

This clone was seen once. The chain carries TRBV29-1 and TRBJ1-3; D uncertain. Germline assignment: CDR1 SQVTM and CDR2 ANQGSEA. The CDR3 runs 11 residues. CDR3 residues: CARTFGNTIYF. The CDR3 DNA is TGCGCCCGAACGTTTGGAAACACCATATATTTT.

This clone came up a few times. The chain carries TRBV14 and TRBJ2-3, with unresolved D. V shed 3 bases and J shed 6 bases, with 13 bases lying between them. CDR3 length: 14 residues. Per germline, CDR1 SGHDN and CDR2 FVKESK. CDR3 loop: CASSQPSSGDTQYF. The CDR3, as DNA: TGTGCCAGCAGCCAGCCCTCGAGTGGCGATACGCAGTATTTT.

This chain uses TRBV27 with TRBJ2-1, with a possible D match to TRBD1 (5 bases). V was pared by 4 bases and J by 5 bases, with 18 bases between. Per the germline V gene, CDR1 is MNHEY and CDR2 is SMNVEV (reference sequence). This CDR3 comprises 16 residues. The DNA for the CDR3 is TGTGCCAGCAGTTCACTACGACAGACCAACGACAATGAGCAGTTCTTC. Translating gives CASSSLRQTNDNEQFF.

V is TRBV29-1 and J is TRBJ2-3, with a weak D call TRBD2 (6 bases). The V gene's germline CDR1 is SQVTM and CDR2 ANQGSEA. V was cut by 3 bases and J by 3 bases, with 10 bases left in between. The CDR3 length is 13 residues. CDR3: CSVDLAGTDTQYF. CDR3 in DNA: TGCAGCGTTGATCTTGCGGGGACAGATACGCAGTATTTT.

The J gene is TRBJ1-2, the V gene TRBV6-1; unclear D gene. Trimming took off 6 bases at V and 3 bases at J, with 14 bases between the two ends. The CDR3 extends over 14 amino acids. The germline V gene has CDR1 MNHNS and CDR2 SASEGT. CDR3 sequence (DNA): TGTGCCAGCAGGTTACATGGAAGGGACTATGGCTACACCTTC. It encodes CASRLHGRDYGYTF.

The V gene is TRBV30, the J gene TRBJ1-1; tentative D call: TRBD1 (5 bases). CDR3 size: 12 residues. Trimming pared 2 bases from V and 6 bases from J, leaving 10 bases between. Germline V CDR1 and CDR2: GTSNPN, SVGIG (reference sequence). The CDR3 spells CAWSPRQSEAFF. The CDR3 nucleotides are TGTGCCTGGAGTCCGCGACAGTCTGAAGCTTTCTTT.

The sample holds a few counts of this clone. The rearrangement joins TRBV29-1 to TRBJ2-3; 14 nucleotides line up with TRBD2. The germline CDR1 and CDR2 sequences are SQVTM and ANQGSEA. V lost 7 bases, J lost 6 bases, and 9 bases stayed unmatched. The CDR3 sequence is 15 residues long. CDR3 DNA: TGCAGCGCCCAGGGACTAGCGGGAGTAGTGGATACGCAGTATTTT. Encoded protein: CSAQGLAGVVDTQYF.

This clone was seen a few times. The gene calls are TRBV7-9 and TRBJ2-4; D is unresolved. This CDR3 has 16 amino acids. The germline V gene encodes CDR1 SEHNR and CDR2 FQNEAQ (reference sequence). Trimming removed 4 bases from V and 0 bases from J, with 13 bases in between. The CDR3 DNA follows: TGTGCCAGCAGCTCTCCGAACTCCTTAGCCAAAAACATTCAGTACTTC. Translation gives CASSSPNSLAKNIQYF.

This clone has just a few counts. The rearrangement links TRBV30 to TRBJ1-1; D is unresolved. The CDR3 loop spans 12 amino acids. The ends were cut back, 3 bases at V and 5 bases at J, with 10 bases in the middle. Germline loops: CDR1 GTSNPN, CDR2 SVGIG (reference sequence). DNA for the CDR3: TGTGCCTGGAGGCCCGGGAGGACTGAAGCTTTCTTT. Residues: CAWRPGRTEAFF.

In this sample, this clone turned up a few times. V usage is TRBV12-5 and J usage is TRBJ2-5; no reliable D call. The CDR3 has 13 amino acids. Germline V gene lookup returns CDR1 LGHNT and CDR2 FRNRAP. The V gene lost 6 bases and the J gene lost 1 base, with 9 bases spanning the gap. CDR3 sequence: CASGTSSQETQYF. The CDR3 coding sequence is TGTGCTAGTGGGACCAGTTCCCAAGAGACCCAGTACTTC. The full variable domain, its missing parts supplied by reference TRBV12-5 and TRBJ2-5, is DARVTQTPRHKVTEMGQEVTMRCQPILGHNTVFWYRQTMMQGLELLAYFRNRAPLDDSGMPKDRFSAEMPDATLATLKIQPSEPRDSAVYFCASGTSSQETQYFGPGTRLLVL.

This chain links TRBV29-1 with TRBJ2-3; 13 nucleotides align to TRBD2. The CDR3 extends over 15 amino acids. Trimming removed 7 bases from V and 2 bases from J; junction bases left unmatched: 6. Germline assignment: CDR1 SQVTM and CDR2 ANQGSEA. Written as DNA, the CDR3 is TGCAGCGCCCCGACTAGCGGGGGGTACACAGATACGCAGTATTTT. Amino acids: CSAPTSGGYTDTQYF.

This chain uses TRBV29-1 with TRBJ2-1; possibly TRBD1 for D (5 bases). CDR1 and CDR2 (germline): SQVTM, ANQGSEA. There are 16 residues in the CDR3. Trimming cost V 8 bases and J 0 bases, with 20 bases left between them. Written as DNA, the CDR3 is TGCAGCCCAATCAGGGTCTCTTCGAGCTCCTACAATGAGCAGTTCTTC. Translation gives CSPIRVSSSSYNEQFF.

This clone came up a few times. The chain uses TRBV15 and TRBJ1-1; D is uncertain. Per germline, CDR1 LNHNV and CDR2 YYDKDF (reference sequence). Deletions cut 1 base from V and 4 bases from J, with 10 bases between. The CDR3 spans 14 residues. The DNA for the CDR3 is TGTGCCACCAGCAGAGCCCCACCGGGCACTGAAGCTTTCTTT. Translated, it gives CATSRAPPGTEAFF. The full variable domain, with the rest looked up from reference TRBV15 and TRBJ1-1, is DAMVIQNPRYQVTQFGKPVTLSCSQTLNHNVMYWYQQKSSQAPKLLFHYYDKDFNNEADTPDNFQSRRPNTSFCFLDIRSPGLGDTAMYLCATSRAPPGTEAFFGQGTRLTVV.

The J gene is TRBJ1-4, the V gene TRBV27; the D is unclear. Germline values: CDR1 MNHEY, CDR2 SMNVEV (reference sequence). This CDR3 is 13 amino acids long. V lost 5 bases to trimming and J lost 8 bases, with 12 bases between them. The CDR3 nucleotides read TGTGCCAGCAGTATCCAAGAAGGGGAAAAACTGTTTTTT. Residues: CASSIQEGEKLFF.

The J gene is TRBJ1-5, the V gene TRBV19; the D is unclear. Per germline, CDR1 LNHDA and CDR2 SQIVND (reference sequence). The CDR3 has 14 residues. V lost 5 bases and J lost 2, with 10 bases in between. This chain's CDR3 is CASSLGSRNQPQHF. In DNA form, the CDR3 reads TGTGCCAGTAGTCTCGGGTCTCGCAATCAGCCCCAGCATTTT.

The chain links TRBV9 to TRBJ2-1, with 7 bases identical to TRBD2. The CDR3 contains 16 residues. V shed 1 base and J 7 bases; nucleotides not matched to a gene: 11. CDR1 and CDR2 from the germline V gene are SGDLS and YYNGEE. The DNA for the CDR3 is TGTGCCAGCAGCGTAATTGGGCTAGCGGAGGTGAATGAGCAGTTCTTC. Translating gives CASSVIGLAEVNEQFF. Full variable domain (missing parts from reference TRBV9 and TRBJ2-1): DSGVTQTPKHLITATGQRVTLRCSPRSGDLSVYWYQQSLDQGLQFLIQYYNGEERAKGNILERFSAQQFPDLHSELNLSSLELGDSALYFCASSVIGLAEVNEQFFGPGTRLTVL.

The chain combines TRBV7-3 with TRBJ2-1; 7 nucleotides line up with TRBD2. V trimming: 0 bases; J trimming: 8 bases; junction bases outside the gene matches: 10. Germline V lookup: CDR1 SGHTA, CDR2 FQGTGA. CDR3 length: 16 amino acids. The CDR3: CASSLTSSGAKDEQFF. For the CDR3, the DNA is TGTGCCAGCAGCTTAACCTCGAGCGGGGCTAAAGATGAGCAGTTCTTC.

This rearrangement joins TRBV30 to TRBJ2-7; 7 nucleotides align to TRBD1. The CDR3 extends over 12 amino acids. V dropped 1 base and J dropped 7; count of bases not matched to a gene: 4. Germline loops: CDR1 GTSNPN, CDR2 SVGIG (reference sequence). The CDR3 spells CAWSGYRGEQYF. In DNA form, the CDR3 reads TGTGCCTGGAGTGGATACAGGGGAGAGCAGTACTTC.

This clone has a handful of counts. The chain recombines TRBV10-3 with TRBJ1-1; tentative D call: TRBD1 (5 bases). The CDR3 runs to 15 residues. Trimming removed 6 bases from V and 0 bases from J, with 14 bases in between. Germline V gene lookup returns CDR1 ENHRY and CDR2 SYGVKD. The CDR3 sequence: CAISLSGIMNTEAFF. In DNA, the CDR3 is TGTGCCATCAGCCTATCAGGGATCATGAACACTGAAGCTTTCTTT.

This rearrangement joins TRBV6-5 to TRBJ1-1, with D possibly being TRBD1 (5 bases). CDR3 length: 15 residues. Trimming left V 7 bases short and J 11 bases short, with 26 bases between. Germline-derived CDR1 and CDR2 are MNHEY and SVGAGI. Written as DNA, the CDR3 is TGTGCCAGCATTCCCCTACCCGGGGGATTTGGCTGGGCTTTCTTT. Residues: CASIPLPGGFGWAFF.

Comments on this clone: Other DNA sequences in the sample encode the same CDR3. The V and J genes are TRBV30 and TRBJ2-3; no definite D call. Germline V gene sequence: CDR1 GTSNPN, CDR2 SVGIG (reference sequence). This CDR3 has 11 amino acids. V lost 3 bases and J 2 bases, leaving 3 bases between the germline ends. The CDR3 DNA reads as TGTGCCTGGAGCCTCACAGATACGCAGTATTTT. Translation gives CAWSLTDTQYF.

This clone has just a few counts. The chain couples TRBV29-1 to TRBJ1-5; the D gene is possibly TRBD1 (5 bases). This CDR3 is 13 amino acids long. Germline assignment: CDR1 SQVTM and CDR2 ANQGSEA. V lost 5 bases, J lost 6 bases, and 14 bases lay in between. CDR3 region: CSVSGPPGQPQHF. The CDR3, as DNA: TGCAGCGTTTCGGGGCCCCCCGGTCAGCCCCAGCATTTT.

This sequence joins TRBV18 and TRBJ1-1, with D maybe TRBD1 (5 bases). Trimming shortened V by 8 bases and J by 1 base, and 11 bases separated the two germline ends. The CDR3 sequence is 13 residues long. The germline V gene encodes CDR1 KGHSH and CDR2 LQKENI. The CDR3 region has the DNA TGTGCCAGCCTTGGGGGACCGAACACTGAAGCTTTCTTT. This sequence encodes CASLGGPNTEAFF. Supplemented by reference TRBV18 and TRBJ1-1, the full variable domain reads NAGVMQNPRHLVRRRGQEARLRCSPMKGHSHVYWYRQLPEEGLKFMVYLQKENIIDESGMPKERFSAEFPKEGPSILRIQQVVRGDSAAYFCASLGGPNTEAFFGQGTRLTVV.

The genes are TRBV7-3 and TRBJ2-2; D possibly corresponds to TRBD2 (6 bases). V gave up 4 bases and J gave up 8 bases, with 17 bases separating them. This CDR3 is 15 amino acids long. Germline V gives CDR1 SGHTA, CDR2 FQGTGA. This chain's CDR3 is CASSSWAGPLGELFF. CDR3 bases: TGTGCCAGCAGCTCCTGGGCGGGACCCCTTGGGGAGCTGTTTTTT. Using reference TRBV7-3 and TRBJ2-2 for the parts outside the CDR3, the full variable domain is GAGVSQTPSNKVTEKGKYVELRCDPISGHTALYWYRQSLGQGPEFLIYFQGTGAADDSGLPNDRFFAVRPEGSVSTLKIQRTERGDSAVYLCASSSWAGPLGELFFGEGSRLTVL.

The chain links TRBV7-8 to TRBJ1-1; 10 bases fit TRBD1. In germline, CDR1 is SGHVS, CDR2 FQNEAQ. This CDR3 is built from 15 residues. V lost 1 base, J lost 5 bases, and 4 bases stayed unmatched. The CDR3 is CASSLGGTGETEAFF. CDR3 in DNA: TGTGCCAGCAGCTTAGGAGGGACAGGGGAAACTGAAGCTTTCTTT.

This clone was counted a few times. CDR3 loop: CASSEIRDRGGYTF. CDR3 nucleotide sequence: TGTGCCAGCAGTGAAATACGGGACAGGGGCGGCTACACCTTC. The genes are TRBV2 and TRBJ1-2; TRBD1 aligns across 10 bases. The CDR3 runs to 14 residues. CDR1 SNHLY and CDR2 FYNNEI come from the germline V gene. V shed 2 bases, J shed 8 bases, and the junction held 5 bases outside the gene matches. The variable domain in full, completed from reference TRBV2 and TRBJ1-2, reads EPEVTQTPSHQVTQMGQEVILRCVPISNHLYFYWYRQILGQKVEFLVSFYNNEISEKSEIFDDQFSVERPDGSNFTLKIRSTKLEDSAMYFCASSEIRDRGGYTFGSGTRLTVV.

The V gene is TRBV30, the J gene TRBJ2-1; no firm D call. Germline V gives CDR1 GTSNPN, CDR2 SVGIG (reference sequence). V shed 2 bases and J shed 5 bases, with 7 bases lying between them. The CDR3 spans 12 residues. For the CDR3, the DNA is TGTGCCTGGAGTCCATCTAACAATGAGCAGTTCTTC. This translates into CAWSPSNNEQFF.

The chain uses TRBV5-1 and TRBJ2-2, with D hard to call. With 0 bases removed from V and 0 bases from J, the gap between germline ends came to 6 bases. CDR3 length: 15 amino acids. CDR1 SGHRS and CDR2 YFSETQ come from the germline V gene. CDR3 bases: TGCGCCAGCAGCTTGGCTACAGCGAACACCGGGGAGCTGTTTTTT. Translation gives CASSLATANTGELFF.

The sample holds one count of this clone. The chain uses TRBV25-1 and TRBJ2-7; 10 nucleotides align to TRBD1. This CDR3 is 16 amino acids long. After removal of 0 bases from V and 3 bases from J, the junction contained 5 bases not matched to a gene. Germline CDR1 MGHDK, CDR2 SYGVNS. In DNA, the CDR3 is TGTGCCAGCAGTGAATATCTTGGACAGGGGGGCTACGAGCAGTACTTC. Its translation is CASSEYLGQGGYEQYF.

This rearrangement joins TRBV27 to TRBJ2-4; tentative D call: TRBD2 (6 bases). Germline V gene lookup returns CDR1 MNHEY and CDR2 SMNVEV (reference sequence). The CDR3 contains 16 residues. V dropped 5 bases and J dropped 0 bases, with 14 bases sitting between them. DNA of the CDR3: TGTGCCAGCAGTCCAAATAAGCGGGTAGCCAAAAACATTCAGTACTTC. Protein product: CASSPNKRVAKNIQYF.